This TCR beta chain came from a study of CD8+CD57+ T cells in acquired aplastic anemia (dated by TCRdb to the late 2010s). With respect to the entire study: Extracted DNA from sorted CD4+ and CD8+ cells averaged around 3.4 ug, ranging from roughly 0.17 to 27.4 ug. CD8+CD57+ expansion was defined as a frequency above the mean frequency observed in healthy subjects. Broader findings and caveats from the paper: Although roughly 29 CD8+ CDR3 sequences were shared by patients and controls, these sequences appeared highly expressed in patients and within the immunodominant clones of patients. Between patients and healthy controls, no significant difference in CD8+ Simpson's diversity was found (P=0.060).

Patients chosen for sequencing had shown expansion of CD8+CD57+ cells by flow cytometry. Severe acquired aplastic anemia was diagnosed in all patients according to International Study of Aplastic Anemia and Agranulocytosis and Camitta criteria. Patients had received no therapy at the time of blood sampling. In the study, sorted CD4+ and CD8+ blood T cells from patients with severe aplastic anemia and from healthy subjects underwent deep sequencing of TCR repertoires. Patients were enrolled in the USA under clinicaltrials.gov protocols 00001620, 01623167, 00001397, 00071045, 00081523 and 00961064. Ficoll-Paque density gradient centrifugation was used to isolate peripheral blood mononuclear cells. CD4+ and CD8+ T cells were sorted by FACS or magnetic beads before DNA extraction. Genomic DNA served as template for TCR beta VDJ combination and CDR3 sequence profiling. TCR repertoire sequencing was run on an Illumina HiSeq 2000. The paper's data handling went like this. Repertoire assessment relied on Simpson's diversity index, CDR3 size and DJ length profiles, and TRBV/TRBJ rearrangement plots. The most abundant DNA sequence in the deep sequencing data was defined as the immunodominant clone. CDR3 amino acid sequences were checked for sharing across subjects and were also compared against the VDJdb database and published repertoires. TCRdb trimmed public reads at Q25 via fastp, called clones via MiXCR and kept in-frame beta chains. Rows with a matching CDR3 protein are joined into one entry that keeps the most common DNA and genes. The V and J calls reflect TCRdb's pipeline rather than the authors' work. Present in this sample are 170,000 or so distinct CDR3 sequences, about three fifths of which were seen just once. The ten largest clones represent about 44% of the sample.

CDR1 and CDR2, looked up from the germline V gene, are SGHRS and YFSETQ. The CDR3, from cysteine to phenylalanine, totals 16 residues. The kept DNA is CDR3 alone, 48 bases in frame from the first base. V and J lose 4 bases and 0 bases, and a span of 16 bases separates them. A remark on this clonotype: What this receptor recognizes is not known. No base qualities exist here, and no much larger clone lies one base off it.

The TCR was taken from a human donor with aplastic anemia. The sample consisted of sorted CD4+, CD8+, or CD8+CD57+ T cells (not recorded which) from PBMCs. This sequence uses TRBV5-1 and TRBJ1-2; the best D guess is TRBD1, with 5 bases matching. The DNA reads as follows: TGCGCCAGCAGCCTTACGTTCAGGGAAACTAACTATGGCTACACCTTC. Translated, it gives CASSLTFRETNYGYTF.